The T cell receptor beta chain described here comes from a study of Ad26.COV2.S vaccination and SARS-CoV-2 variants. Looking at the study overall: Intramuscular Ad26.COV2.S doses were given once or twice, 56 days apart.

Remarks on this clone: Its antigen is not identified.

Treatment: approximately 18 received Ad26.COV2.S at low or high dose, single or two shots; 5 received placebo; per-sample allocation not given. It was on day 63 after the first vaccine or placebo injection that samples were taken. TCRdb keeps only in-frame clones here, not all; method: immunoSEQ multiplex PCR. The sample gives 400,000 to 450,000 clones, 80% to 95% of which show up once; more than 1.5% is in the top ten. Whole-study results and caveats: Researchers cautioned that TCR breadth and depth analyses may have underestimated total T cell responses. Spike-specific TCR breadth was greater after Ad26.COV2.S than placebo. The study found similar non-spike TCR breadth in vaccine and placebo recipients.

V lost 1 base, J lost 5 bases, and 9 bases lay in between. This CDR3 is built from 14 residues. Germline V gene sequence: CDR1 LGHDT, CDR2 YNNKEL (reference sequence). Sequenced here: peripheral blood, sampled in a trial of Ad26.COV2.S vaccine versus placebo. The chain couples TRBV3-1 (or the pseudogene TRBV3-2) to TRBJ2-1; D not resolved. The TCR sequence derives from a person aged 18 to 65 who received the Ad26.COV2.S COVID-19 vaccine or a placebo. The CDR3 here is CASSQVAGHNEQFF. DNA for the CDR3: TGTGCCAGCAGCCAAGTAGCCGGTCACAATGAGCAGTTCTTC.